The TCR beta chain described here comes from a study of molecular identifiers for immune sequencing clone quantification. The CDR3 has 13 amino acids. The germline CDR1 and CDR2 sequences are MGHDK and SYGVNS. Trimming removed 7 bases at V and 2 bases at J, with 12 bases between. Methods described previously were used for bulk TCR libraries, and listed TCR primers were applied. In TCRdb, the PCR reads were re-called with MiXCR into one record per CDR3 protein. This sample carries more than 35,000 distinct CDR3 sequences, 15% to 20% of them seen once, and the ten largest clones take more than 0.9%. Using a CD8+CD4-CCR7+CD45RA+ phenotype, naive CD8 T cells were sorted. This clonotype came up many times.

The source material was naive CD8+ T cells from blood, with Jurkat cell RNA spiked in. Subset: FACS-sorted CD8+CD4-CCR7+CD45RA+ naive T cells. This TCR came from a human donor in good health. Some libraries in this study had Jurkat cell RNA spiked in. The gene calls are TRBV25-1 and TRBJ2-7; D ambiguous. The CDR3 sequence is CASIGRQAYEQYF. The CDR3, as DNA: TGTGCCAGCATAGGACGGCAGGCCTACGAGCAGTACTTC.